The clone carrying this T cell receptor beta chain was seen more than once but under ten times. The data derive from a study of blood T cell repertoires in COVID-19. The table came from immunoSEQ multiplex PCR; TCRdb's copy has only in-frame clones and leaves some out. The repertoire holds over 120,000 clones, about 79% seen once, with roughly a tenth in the top ten. The sequenced sample was peripheral blood. The sequence came from a man aged 55 to 70 with active or convalescent COVID-19.

This CDR3 is CASSRDGVANEKLFF. The CDR3 nucleotides are TGTGCCAGCAGTCGAGACGGGGTAGCTAATGAAAAACTGTTTTTT. The gene calls are TRBV5-8 and TRBJ1-4; D remains ambiguous. The germline V and J ends were trimmed by 5 bases and 3 bases, with 14 bases remaining between them. CDR1 and CDR2 from the germline V gene are SGHTS and YDEGEE. The length of the CDR3 is 15 residues.